The clone carrying this T cell receptor (beta chain) has just one count. This entry comes from a study of control samples from healthy donors and cancer patients. V lost 5 bases, J lost 8 bases, and 9 bases stayed unmatched. This CDR3 spans 15 amino acids. The V gene's germline CDR1 is MNHEY and CDR2 SMNVEV (reference sequence). Using immunoSEQ multiplex PCR, the repertoire was profiled, and TCRdb retains in-frame clones only, with some absent. Of over 150,000 clones detected, over 90% appear once; the ten largest clones hold approximately 0.97%. J is TRBJ2-1 and V is TRBV27; 10 nucleotides match TRBD2. The source of this sequence is a woman in her 30s in good health. Sequencing was performed on blood. This CDR3 reads CASSRASGGIYEQFF. Here the CDR3 DNA reads TGTGCCAGCAGTCGGGCTAGCGGGGGAATTTATGAGCAGTTCTTC.